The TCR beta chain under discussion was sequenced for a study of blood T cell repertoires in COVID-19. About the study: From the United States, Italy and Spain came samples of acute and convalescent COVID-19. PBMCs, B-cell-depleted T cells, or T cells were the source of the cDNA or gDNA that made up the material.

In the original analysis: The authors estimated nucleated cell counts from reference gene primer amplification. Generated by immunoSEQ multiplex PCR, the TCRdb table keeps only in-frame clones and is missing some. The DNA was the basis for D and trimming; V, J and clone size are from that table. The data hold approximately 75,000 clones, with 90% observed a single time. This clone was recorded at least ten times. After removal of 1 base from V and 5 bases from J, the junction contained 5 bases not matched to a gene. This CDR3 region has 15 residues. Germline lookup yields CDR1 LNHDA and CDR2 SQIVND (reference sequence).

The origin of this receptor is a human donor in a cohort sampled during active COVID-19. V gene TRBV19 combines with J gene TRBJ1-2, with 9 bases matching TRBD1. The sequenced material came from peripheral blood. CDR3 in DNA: TGTGCCAGTAGTATAGCTCGGACAGGGGATTATGGCTACACCTTC. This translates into CASSIARTGDYGYTF.